This T cell receptor beta chain emerged from a study of blood T cell repertoires in COVID-19. This table comes from immunoSEQ multiplex PCR, and its TCRdb copy is limited to in-frame clones, with some not included. The data contain over 65,000 clones, roughly 85% of them singletons. CDR1 and CDR2 from the germline V gene are SGHRS and YFSETQ. This CDR3 region has 18 residues. V was pared by 3 bases and J by 0 bases, with 12 bases of the junction left unmatched. This sequence joins TRBV5-1 and TRBJ1-3; TRBD1 matches 7 bases. The origin of this receptor is a man younger than 45 with acute or convalescent COVID-19. The sample comprised peripheral blood. CDR3 loop: CASSSSTGDADSGNTIYF. As DNA, the CDR3 is TGCGCCAGCAGCTCAAGTACAGGGGACGCCGACTCTGGAAACACCATATATTTT.